Listed here are 3 T cell receptor beta chains from one sample, sequenced in a study of blood T cell repertoires in COVID-19. The protocol was immunoSEQ multiplex PCR, while the TCRdb copy is restricted to in-frame clones and leaves out a portion. The table has roughly 67,000 clones, 75% to 85% seen once. What was sequenced was peripheral blood. All receptors come from a man in his fifties or sixties with acute or convalescent COVID-19.

CDR3 loop: CASTQLDRVEETQYF. The CDR3 bases are TGTGCCAGCACCCAACTGGACAGGGTTGAGGAGACCCAGTACTTC. The chain employs TRBV5-4 and TRBJ2-5, with TRBD1 matching 8 bases. The CDR3 extends over 15 amino acids. The germline gives CDR1 SGHNT, CDR2 YYREEE (reference sequence). Trimming took 6 bases from V and 5 from J; bases not matched to a gene: 12.

In this sample, this clone turned up once. The chain employs TRBV9 and TRBJ1-3; D call uncertain. CDR3 length: 15 amino acids. V was pared by 0 bases and J by 2 bases, with 9 bases between. Germline CDR1 is SGDLS and CDR2 is YYNGEE. CDR3 region: CASSVADGTGNTIYF. CDR3 in DNA: TGTGCCAGCAGCGTAGCAGACGGGACTGGAAACACCATATATTTT.

For the CDR3, the DNA is TGTGCCAGTATCAGGTCGGCTAGCGGGGTCCTTCGGGGAGATACGCAGTATTTT. Encoded protein: CASIRSASGVLRGDTQYF. The chain links TRBV19 to TRBJ2-3, with 9 nucleotides matching TRBD2. CDR3 length: 18 residues. Per germline, CDR1 LNHDA and CDR2 SQIVND (reference sequence). V lost 7 bases, J lost 5 bases, and 19 bases stayed unmatched.